The 21 T cell receptor beta chains listed next were all sequenced from one sample in a study of molecular identifiers for immune sequencing clone quantification. TCRdb independently ran MiXCR on the PCR reads; one entry per CDR3 protein. The sample lists more than 450,000 distinct CDR3 sequences, about a fifth occurring once. The sequencing sample was made of naive CD8+ T cells from blood, with Jurkat cell RNA spiked in. Subset noted: FACS-sorted CD8+CD4-CCR7+CD45RA+ naive T cells. These TCRs come from a human donor in good health. Some libraries in this study had Jurkat cell RNA spiked in.

Comment on this clonotype: This could be a read error, since a much larger clone is one nucleotide away. The V gene is TRBV12-3 or TRBV12-4, the J gene TRBJ1-1, with D possibly TRBD1 on 6 matching bases. This CDR3 has 13 amino acids. Here the CDR3 DNA reads TGTGCCAGCAGTTCTCAGGGGAACATTGAAGCTTTCTTT. It specifies CASSSQGNIEAFF.

In its sample, this clonotype was seen many times. The chain carries TRBV6-6 and TRBJ2-7; 9 bases align to TRBD1. The ends lost 2 bases at V and 3 bases at J; junction bases unmatched: 2. Germline CDR1 is MNHNY and CDR2 is SVGAGI (reference sequence). The CDR3 is 14 amino acids. The CDR3 bases are TGTGCCAGCAGTTACCGGGACAGGGACTACGAGCAGTACTTC. This sequence encodes CASSYRDRDYEQYF.

As to this clonotype: Just one base apart from a much larger clone, this may be a read error. This sequence joins TRBV29-1 and TRBJ2-5; D not certain. Germline CDR1 reads SQVTM; CDR2 reads ANQGSEA. There are 12 residues in the CDR3. V was shortened by 3 bases and J by 5 bases, with 10 bases between the two germline ends. The CDR3 loop reads CSVEGYGETQYF. CDR3 coding DNA: TGCAGCGTTGAGGGATACGGTGAGACCCAGTACTTC.

This clonotype was seen repeatedly, ten times or more. The chain links TRBV6-5 to TRBJ2-2, with D perhaps TRBD2 (6 bases). Per the germline V gene, CDR1 is MNHEY and CDR2 is SVGAGI. There are 14 residues in the CDR3. V was shortened by 2 bases and J by 5 bases, with 9 bases between the two germline ends. The CDR3 protein is CASSYDGGTGELFF. CDR3 bases: TGTGCCAGCAGTTACGATGGAGGGACCGGGGAGCTGTTTTTT.

This clonotype occurred many times. In DNA form, the CDR3 reads TGTGCCAGCAGCCGAGCGGGGTACTACGAGCAGTACTTC. Its translation is CASSRAGYYEQYF. V and J are TRBV9 and TRBJ2-7; 7 bases are a match to TRBD2. The V and J ends lost 4 bases and 3 bases, in that order; junction bases with no gene match: 4. Per the germline V gene, CDR1 is SGDLS and CDR2 is YYNGEE. CDR3 length: 13 amino acids.

This clonotype was detected only a few times. The CDR3 region has the DNA TGTGCCAGCAGTGACGGGGGGAGCTCCTACGAGCAGTACTTC. Translating it yields CASSDGGSSYEQYF. V gene TRBV2 combines with J gene TRBJ2-7; TRBD2 matches at 7 bases. From germline, CDR1 is SNHLY and CDR2 FYNNEI. V was clipped by 3 bases and J by 0 bases; unmatched bases: 2. This CDR3 region has 14 residues. Full variable domain (missing parts from reference TRBV2 and TRBJ2-7): EPEVTQTPSHQVTQMGQEVILRCVPISNHLYFYWYRQILGQKVEFLVSFYNNEISEKSEIFDDQFSVERPDGSNFTLKIRSTKLEDSAMYFCASSDGGSSYEQYFGPGTRLTVT.

Remarks on this clonotype: A much larger clone differs from this one at a single base, so this may be a read error. The CDR3 DNA is TGTGCCAGCAGTGAAAAGTCAACCGGGACCAAAAGAGTTACGCAGTATTTT. Amino acid sequence: CASSEKSTGTKRVTQYF. This chain connects TRBV2 to TRBJ2-3; D possibly matches TRBD1 or TRBD2 (5 bases each). Germline V lookup: CDR1 SNHLY, CDR2 FYNNEI. CDR3 length: 17 residues. V was cut by 2 bases and J by 8 bases, with 23 bases left in between.

This clonotype was detected only a few times. This chain joins TRBV6-5 and TRBJ2-7, with D hard to call. V lost 2 bases and J 2 bases, leaving 13 bases between the germline ends. The V gene's germline CDR1 is MNHEY and CDR2 SVGAGI. CDR3 length: 15 amino acids. CDR3 region: CASSYVSGTAYEQYF. CDR3 DNA: TGTGCCAGCAGTTACGTATCGGGTACGGCCTACGAGCAGTACTTC.

This clonotype appeared a few times. The chain links TRBV6-2 or TRBV6-3 to TRBJ2-5; D might be TRBD1 (6 bases). The CDR3 is 18 amino acids. V dropped 2 bases and J dropped 3 bases, with 22 bases sitting between them. Germline loops: CDR1 MNHEY, CDR2 SVGEGT. The CDR3 nucleotides read TGTGCCAGCAGTTACGCCACCGGGACACCAACGCCCGAAGAGACCCAGTACTTC. As protein: CASSYATGTPTPEETQYF.

This chain connects TRBV3-1 to TRBJ2-6, with 7 positions matching TRBD1. CDR1 is LGHDT, CDR2 YNNKEL, per germline (reference sequence). The CDR3 contains 17 residues. V gave up 4 bases and J gave up 0 bases; unmatched junction bases: 6. The CDR3 coding sequence is TGTGCCAGCAGCCGTACAGGGGCTGCCTCTGGGGCCAACGTCCTGACTTTC. Its protein is CASSRTGAASGANVLTF.

The chain recombines TRBV6-2 or TRBV6-3 with TRBJ1-1; D possibly corresponds to TRBD1 (5 bases). CDR1 and CDR2 (germline): MNHEY, SVGEGT. The CDR3 spans 13 residues. The ends were cut back, 11 bases at V and 6 bases at J, with 19 bases in the middle. CDR3 protein: CAATGGRLSEAFF. The CDR3 DNA sequence: TGTGCCGCCACTGGGGGGAGGCTATCTGAAGCTTTCTTT.

This rearrangement joins TRBV12-3 or TRBV12-4 to TRBJ2-1; D might be TRBD1 (5 bases). V shed 6 bases and J shed 0 bases, with 12 bases lying between them. The CDR3 sequence is 15 residues long. The CDR3 DNA sequence: TGTGCCAGCAGACCCAGGGTTAGCTCCTACAATGAGCAGTTCTTC. Amino acid sequence: CASRPRVSSYNEQFF.

This clonotype was observed many times. The chain employs TRBV14 and TRBJ2-5; unclear D gene. Per the germline V gene, CDR1 is SGHDN and CDR2 is FVKESK. This CDR3 is built from 15 residues. Trimming stripped 0 bases from V and 10 bases from J, with 18 bases between. The CDR3 sequence: CASSQDPGGPLGQYF. DNA for the CDR3: TGTGCCAGCAGCCAAGATCCAGGCGGTCCTTTGGGCCAGTACTTC.

Comments on this clonotype: A much larger clonotype is one base distant, so this may be a read error. V and J are TRBV29-1 and TRBJ2-5, with 7 nucleotides matching TRBD2. This CDR3 is 14 amino acids long. Germline-derived CDR1 and CDR2 are SQVTM and ANQGSEA. CDR3 sequence reads: CSAETSVVGETQYF. The CDR3, as DNA: TGCAGCGCTGAAACTAGCGTTGTAGGAGAGACCCAGTACTTC.

The genes are TRBV7-9 and TRBJ2-7, with D unclear. Germline CDR1 and CDR2: SEHNR and FQNEAQ (reference sequence). V lost 4 bases to trimming and J lost 2 bases, with 15 bases between them. The CDR3 runs to 15 residues. The CDR3 DNA reads as TGTGCCAGCAGCTCCCCCGACCGACTCGCCTACGAGCAGTACTTC. Its translation is CASSSPDRLAYEQYF. The full variable domain, with the rest looked up from reference TRBV7-9 and TRBJ2-7, is DTGVSQNPRHKITKRGQNVTFRCDPISEHNRLYWYRQTLGQGPEFLTYFQNEAQLEKSRLLSDRFSAERPKGSFSTLEIQRTEQGDSAMYLCASSSPDRLAYEQYFGPGTRLTVT.

Comments on this clonotype: A read error may explain this, as a much larger clone is one base away. This chain joins TRBV4-3 and TRBJ2-7; TRBD2 might be the D (6 bases). Looked up from germline, CDR1 is LGHNA and CDR2 is YSLEER. The CDR3 runs to 17 residues. The chain's CDR3 is CASSQDLPGDSSCEQYF. In nucleotides, the CDR3 is TGCGCCAGCAGCCAAGATCTGCCGGGAGATAGCTCCTGCGAGCAGTACTTC.

As concerns this clonotype: This may be a read error, as it is one base from a much larger clone. V gene TRBV7-9 combines with J gene TRBJ1-4; no reliable D call. The germline V gene has CDR1 SEHNR and CDR2 FQNEAQ (reference sequence). This CDR3 region has 12 residues. V dropped 8 bases and J dropped 11 bases, with 15 bases sitting between them. The CDR3 nucleotides are TGTGCCAGCGGCCCCCCCGTCCCCAAACTGTTTTTT. Amino acid sequence: CASGPPVPKLFF.

The chain uses TRBV30 and TRBJ1-1, with D possibly matching TRBD1 (6 bases). Germline loops: CDR1 GTSNPN, CDR2 SVGIG (reference sequence). This CDR3 contains 17 residues. V was clipped by 6 bases and J by 4 bases, with 27 bases between them. The CDR3 here is CACQYLPGTRTSTEAFF. Written as DNA, the CDR3 is TGTGCCTGCCAGTACCTACCGGGGACAAGGACGAGCACTGAAGCTTTCTTT.

As for this clonotype: A much larger clone differs from this one at a single base, so this may be a read error. The chain recombines TRBV25-1 with TRBJ2-3, with D hard to call. Germline CDR1 and CDR2: MGHDK and SYGVNS. V was pared by 6 bases and J by 1 base, with 17 bases between. This CDR3 spans 16 amino acids. The CDR3 region has the DNA TGTGCCAGCAGGGCCTATAAGGGCCTAGGCACAGATACGCAGTATTTT. Its protein product is CASRAYKGLGTDTQYF.

This clonotype was counted a single time. This sequence may be a read error, since a much larger clone differs from it by one base. This rearrangement joins TRBV7-9 to TRBJ2-3, with no clear D. Trimming removed 1 base at V and 7 bases at J, with 6 bases between. CDR3 length: 12 residues. The germline V gene encodes CDR1 SEHNR and CDR2 FQNEAQ (reference sequence). The CDR3 coding sequence is TGTGCCAGCAGCTTAGGGCGCAATACGCAGTATTTT. It is translated as CASSLGRNTQYF.

For this clonotype: Just one base apart from a much larger clone, this may be a read error. Here the CDR3 omits its conserved ending phenylalanine or tryptophan, so a read error is the likely source. The chain uses TRBV14 and TRBJ1-1; D uncertain. This CDR3 has 14 residues. Trimming shortened V by 1 base and J by 0 bases, and 6 bases separated the two germline ends. Germline V gene data show CDR1 as SGHDN and CDR2 as FVKESK. CDR3 bases: TGTGCCAGCAGCCAAGGGGTCCTGAACACTGAAGCTTTCTCT. It encodes CASSQGVLNTEAFS.